A single sample is the source of the 2 T cell receptor beta chains below, sequenced in a study of T cells and copy number aberrations in small-cell lung cancer. Only in-frame clones appear in the TCRdb table, and some are missing; sequencing was by immunoSEQ multiplex PCR. Seen here are several thousand clones, roughly 82% observed once, and the top ten hold about 4.6%. What was sequenced was normal tissue next to the tumor. These receptors were taken from a woman aged 45-65 years with small cell lung cancer.

The CDR3 coding sequence is TGTGCCAGCAGTTTCCGTCCCACAGATACGCAGTATTTT. Translating gives CASSFRPTDTQYF. V gene TRBV27 combines with J gene TRBJ2-3; D gene unclear. This CDR3 has 13 amino acids. V gave up 3 bases and J gave up 2 bases, with 6 bases separating them. Germline V gene lookup returns CDR1 MNHEY and CDR2 SMNVEV (reference sequence).

V usage is TRBV6-4 and J usage is TRBJ1-4; D remains unclear. Germline lookup yields CDR1 MRHNA and CDR2 SNTAGT. The V end lost 6 bases, the J end lost 0 bases, and 8 bases lay between the germline ends. CDR3 length: 14 amino acids. The CDR3 spells CASSAEATNEKLFF. The DNA for the CDR3 is TGTGCCAGCAGCGCGGAAGCAACTAATGAAAAACTGTTTTTT.